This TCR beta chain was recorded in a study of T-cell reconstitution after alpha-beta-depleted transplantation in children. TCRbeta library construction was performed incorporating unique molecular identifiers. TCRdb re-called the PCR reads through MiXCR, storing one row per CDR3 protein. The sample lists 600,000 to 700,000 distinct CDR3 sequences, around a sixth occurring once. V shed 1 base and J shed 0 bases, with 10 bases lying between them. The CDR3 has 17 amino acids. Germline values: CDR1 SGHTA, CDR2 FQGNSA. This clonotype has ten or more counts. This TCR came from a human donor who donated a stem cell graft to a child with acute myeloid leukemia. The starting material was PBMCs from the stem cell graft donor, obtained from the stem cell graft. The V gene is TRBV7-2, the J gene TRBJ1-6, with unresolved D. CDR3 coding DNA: TGTGCCAGCAGCTTAGTCGGGAGCAGCTCCTATAATTCACCCCTCCACTTT. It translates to CASSLVGSSSYNSPLHF.